This T cell receptor (beta chain) was captured in a study of human T cells and chemical hapten exposure. Study overall: Minor volume differences among pooled libraries chiefly drove per-sample TCR yield variation.

This clonotype has only a few counts. Antigen: not known. Time point of the sample: healthy volunteer bleed at 2 weeks. Unfractionated whole blood was the source from which total RNA was extracted. In the library, unique molecular identifiers were attached to individual cDNA molecules. TCRdb redid the calling of the RACE reads with MiXCR, one entry per CDR3 protein. The data contain about 130,000 distinct CDR3 sequences, approximately 9.5% of them singletons. Findings and limits, study-wide: Sensitizing with DPC caused no change in TCRs above 1 in 1000 frequency.

Germline CDR1 reads SGHTA; CDR2 reads FQGNSA. The CDR3 length is 16 residues. The V and J ends lost 4 bases and 1 base respectively, with 16 bases between them. The clonotype originates from a male donor in good health. Some clones in this sample may be carry-over from other donors' samples. The sample comprised whole blood. This chain joins TRBV7-2 and TRBJ1-2, with D perhaps matching TRBD1 (5 bases). CDR3 coding DNA: TGTGCCAGCAGCTCACCCCGACAGAGAATTAACTATGGCTACACCTTC. It is translated as CASSSPRQRINYGYTF.